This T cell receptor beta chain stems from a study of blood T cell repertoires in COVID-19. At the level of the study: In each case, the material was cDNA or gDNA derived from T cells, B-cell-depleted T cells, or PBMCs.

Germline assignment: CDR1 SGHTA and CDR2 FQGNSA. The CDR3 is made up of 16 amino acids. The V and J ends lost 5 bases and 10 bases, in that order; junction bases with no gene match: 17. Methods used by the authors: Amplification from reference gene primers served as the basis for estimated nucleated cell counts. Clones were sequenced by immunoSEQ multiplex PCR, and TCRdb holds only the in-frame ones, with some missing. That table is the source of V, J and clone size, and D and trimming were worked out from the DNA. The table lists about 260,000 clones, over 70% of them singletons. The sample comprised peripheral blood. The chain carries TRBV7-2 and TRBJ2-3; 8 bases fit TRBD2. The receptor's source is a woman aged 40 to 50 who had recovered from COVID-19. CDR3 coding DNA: TGTGCCAGCAGCCCCAGGGCCGGGGGGGCCTCCGGTGCGCAGTATTTT. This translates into CASSPRAGGASGAQYF.